One sample yielded the 21 T cell receptor beta chains listed below, sequenced in a study of response to subunit inactivated influenza vaccine. TCRdb recomputed calls from the RT-PCR reads with MiXCR, one row per CDR3 protein. Among around 300,000 distinct CDR3 sequences listed, roughly 20% were seen once. Sample: PBMCs from blood, taken less than 22 months after vaccination. The receptors here all came from a man between 50 and 75 years old who received an inactivated influenza vaccine.

The chain uses TRBV10-3 and TRBJ2-7; 11 bases fit TRBD1. Germline V CDR1 and CDR2: ENHRY, SYGVKD. V lost 10 bases and J lost 4; bases outside the gene matches: 9. The length of the CDR3 is 14 residues. This chain's CDR3 is CASASRDRGYEQYF. The CDR3 DNA is TGTGCCAGCGCCTCCCGGGACAGGGGGTACGAGCAGTACTTC.

J is TRBJ1-5 and V is TRBV6-2 or TRBV6-3, with 11 bases aligning to TRBD1. Per the germline V gene, CDR1 is MNHEY and CDR2 is SVGEGT. The CDR3 totals 16 residues. V shed 6 bases, J shed 2 bases, and the junction held 6 bases outside the gene matches. In DNA, the CDR3 is TGTGCCAGCAGCCAGGACAGGGGGCGAGGCAATCAGCCCCAGCATTTT. Translation gives CASSQDRGRGNQPQHF.

On this clonotype itself: Relative to the germline gene, one junction end is altered; a read error may explain this. This chain connects TRBV28 to TRBJ2-5, with D possibly matching TRBD1 (6 bases). The CDR3 has 11 amino acids. Per germline, CDR1 MDHEN and CDR2 SYDVKM. The CDR3 loop is CASSDRFRIDF. The CDR3 DNA is TGTGCCAGCAGCGACAGGTTCCGGATCGACTTC.

The rearrangement links TRBV6-5 to TRBJ2-1; D is uncertain. V lost 4 bases to trimming and J lost 5 bases, with 15 bases between them. The CDR3 length is 15 residues. Germline V gene lookup returns CDR1 MNHEY and CDR2 SVGAGI. The CDR3 protein is CASSSRPALNNEQFF. The CDR3 nucleotides are TGTGCCAGCAGTTCCCGCCCGGCCCTTAACAATGAGCAGTTCTTC.

This sequence joins TRBV28 and TRBJ1-1; D gene unclear. CDR1 and CDR2 (germline): MDHEN, SYDVKM. Trimming took off 8 bases at V and 7 bases at J, with 11 bases between the two ends. CDR3 size: 11 residues. CDR3 amino acids: CASLRPGEAFF. The CDR3 bases are TGTGCCAGCTTGCGGCCAGGTGAAGCTTTCTTT.

The chain recombines TRBV2 with TRBJ2-7; unclear D gene. V lost 5 bases and J 1 base, leaving 12 bases between the germline ends. The CDR3 covers 14 residues. Germline V gene sequence: CDR1 SNHLY, CDR2 FYNNEI. The CDR3: CASSRPGPSYEQYF. CDR3 nucleotide sequence: TGTGCCAGCAGTCGGCCCGGGCCGTCCTACGAGCAGTACTTC.

The V call is TRBV28, the J call TRBJ2-5; 9 bases fit TRBD1. This CDR3 has 18 residues. J lost 2 bases, V lost 3 bases, and 13 bases had no gene match. Germline CDR1 is MDHEN and CDR2 is SYDVKM. The CDR3 spells CASSFVWPRDRAQETQYF. CDR3 coding DNA: TGTGCCAGCAGTTTCGTTTGGCCCCGGGACAGGGCTCAAGAGACCCAGTACTTC.

The chain has TRBV2 and TRBJ1-6; D is possibly TRBD1 (5 bases). Germline CDR1 SNHLY, CDR2 FYNNEI. Trimming removed 6 bases at V and 5 bases at J, with 11 bases between. The CDR3 totals 14 residues. The CDR3 DNA reads TGTGCCAGCAGGAGGGGAGACAATAATTCACCCCTCCACTTT. Translated, it gives CASRRGDNNSPLHF.

The CDR3 region is CASSQGIGNSPLHF. CDR3 in DNA: TGCGCCAGCAGTCAAGGCATAGGGAATTCACCCCTCCACTTT. J is TRBJ1-6 and V is TRBV23-1; no reliable D call. TRBV23-1 is placed among ORFs of uncertain function. This CDR3 region has 14 residues. V was shortened by 2 bases and J by 7 bases, with 9 bases between the two germline ends.

This clonotype has at least ten counts. As DNA, the CDR3 is TGTGCCAGCAGTAAACAGGGTTTGCCGACTAATGAAAAACTGTTTTTT. Its translation: CASSKQGLPTNEKLFF. The V gene is TRBV27, the J gene TRBJ1-4; tentative D call: TRBD1 (6 bases). This CDR3 is 16 amino acids long. V lost 5 bases, J lost 2 bases, and 15 bases lay in between. Germline V gene data show CDR1 as MNHEY and CDR2 as SMNVEV (reference sequence).

The rearrangement uses TRBV12-3 or TRBV12-4 and TRBJ2-5, with 7 nucleotides matching TRBD1. The CDR3 consists of 14 residues. V lost 3 bases, J lost 5 bases, and 6 bases stayed unmatched. CDR3 nucleotide sequence: TGTGCCAGCAGTTTTTCGACAGGGATGGAGACCCAGTACTTC. Its protein is CASSFSTGMETQYF.

V is TRBV20-1 and J is TRBJ1-5; D not resolved. The ends were cut back, 0 bases at V and 7 bases at J, with 22 bases in the middle. CDR3 length equals 17 residues. Germline values: CDR1 DFQATT, CDR2 SNEGSKA (reference sequence). CDR3 protein: CSARDPTTARLEQPQHF. CDR3 coding DNA: TGCAGTGCTAGAGACCCCACCACTGCTCGATTGGAACAGCCCCAGCATTTT.

This clonotype has only a few counts. The chain links TRBV7-9 to TRBJ1-3; weak D call: TRBD1 (6 bases). There are 17 residues in the CDR3. V was clipped by 4 bases and J by 0 bases, with 16 bases between them. The germline CDR1 and CDR2 sequences are SEHNR and FQNEAQ (reference sequence). The CDR3 DNA reads as TGTGCCAGCAGCTCTCGGTCGGGGACAAGCTCTGGAAACACCATATATTTT. Translated: CASSSRSGTSSGNTIYF.

DNA for the CDR3: TGTGCCAGCAGTTGGACAGGGAAAGAGACCCAGTACTTC. Amino acids: CASSWTGKETQYF. This sequence joins TRBV7-2 and TRBJ2-5; 8 nucleotides align to TRBD1. CDR3 length equals 13 residues. CDR1 and CDR2 from the germline V gene are SGHTA and FQGNSA. The junction had 3 bases not matched to a gene; V was cut back by 6 bases and J by 3 bases. Complete variable domain (other parts from reference TRBV7-2 and TRBJ2-5): GAGVSQSPSNKVTEKGKDVELRCDPISGHTALYWYRQSLGQGLEFLIYFQGNSAPDKSGLPSDRFSAERTGGSVSTLTIQRTQQEDSAVYLCASSWTGKETQYFGPGTRLLVL.

This clonotype was recorded a few times. V and J are TRBV7-9 and TRBJ1-1; 8 bases align to TRBD1. Germline V lookup: CDR1 SEHNR, CDR2 FQNEAQ (reference sequence). V shed 10 bases, J shed 1 base, and the junction held 11 bases outside the gene matches. The CDR3 length is 15 residues. CDR3 DNA: TGTGCCACCCACAACCCAGGACAGGGGAACACTGAAGCTTTCTTT. The encoded protein is CATHNPGQGNTEAFF.

This clonotype showed up just a few times. The chain combines TRBV6-2 or TRBV6-3 with TRBJ2-1; D call uncertain. Trimming cost V 2 bases and J 7 bases, with 21 bases left between them. CDR1 and CDR2 from the germline V gene are MNHEY and SVGEGT. The CDR3 sequence is 17 residues long. CDR3 loop: CASSYGVGSLSLNEQFF. CDR3 in DNA: TGTGCCAGCAGTTACGGCGTGGGGTCTCTGAGTTTGAATGAGCAGTTCTTC.

This clonotype appeared a few times. The V call is TRBV29-1, the J call TRBJ1-6; D is uncertain. V lost 4 bases and J 7 bases, leaving 11 bases between the germline ends. Per the germline V gene, CDR1 is SQVTM and CDR2 is ANQGSEA. CDR3 length: 13 amino acids. The CDR3 loop is CSVASDPNSPLHF. In nucleotides, the CDR3 is TGCAGCGTTGCATCCGACCCGAATTCACCCCTCCACTTT.

This clonotype came up a few times. This chain joins TRBV27 and TRBJ1-5; 7 positions agree with TRBD1. V lost 2 bases, J lost 1 base, and 8 bases stayed unmatched. Germline V gives CDR1 MNHEY, CDR2 SMNVEV (reference sequence). The CDR3 is made up of 17 amino acids. The CDR3 DNA is TGTGCCAGCAGTTTACGGGGACAGCAAAACAGCAATCAGCCCCAGCATTTT. Its translation: CASSLRGQQNSNQPQHF.

This clonotype was recorded a few times. The chain combines TRBV10-3 with TRBJ2-3; D is possibly TRBD1 (5 bases). Germline-derived CDR1 and CDR2 are ENHRY and SYGVKD. Trimming cost V 6 bases and J 3 bases, with 13 bases left between them. The CDR3 is 14 residues long. The CDR3 DNA sequence: TGTGCCATCAGGCAGGGAATTTTAACAGATACGCAGTATTTT. This sequence encodes CAIRQGILTDTQYF.

This clonotype was seen ten or more times. The gene calls are TRBV5-1 and TRBJ1-4, with 7 bases that match TRBD1. The germline V gene has CDR1 SGHRS and CDR2 YFSETQ. V gave up 0 bases and J gave up 7 bases; unmatched junction bases: 6. The CDR3 runs to 15 residues. CDR3 protein: CASSLDRGRGEKLFF. The CDR3, as DNA: TGCGCCAGCAGCTTGGACAGGGGACGAGGTGAAAAACTGTTTTTT.

The V gene is TRBV20-1, the J gene TRBJ1-6; D remains unclear. Germline CDR1 reads DFQATT; CDR2 reads SNEGSKA (reference sequence). The CDR3 contains 15 residues. Trimming took off 1 base at V and 4 bases at J, with 11 bases between the two ends. The chain's CDR3 is CSARGHSSYNSPLHF. The DNA of the CDR3 is TGCAGTGCTAGAGGTCACAGCAGTTATAATTCACCCCTCCACTTT.